This T cell receptor (beta chain) is drawn from a study of cytomegalovirus exposure and HLA in healthy donors. About the study: Out of 150 million to 200 million T cells, an earlier analysis found more than 95 million unique TCR beta sequences in total.

Regarding this clone: The target antigen is unknown.

Regarding the study as a whole: Other equally common chains were less clonally expanded than HLA-associated TCR beta chains, a later analysis showed. A previous analysis found most TCR beta V segments productive roughly 90% or roughly 30% of the time. Available immune exposure information was restricted to CMV serostatus only.

The germline gives CDR1 MNHEY, CDR2 SVGAGI. With V trimmed by 2 bases and J by 12 bases, 6 bases remained unmatched. The CDR3 covers 14 residues. Primers for the PCR totalled 60 Vbeta and 13 Jbeta. Here immunoSEQ multiplex PCR was the method, and the copy in TCRdb shows in-frame clones only, minus some. The sample consists of approximately 200,000 clones, over 75% of them appearing once. The origin of this receptor is a woman aged 50 to 60 in good health and CMV-seronegative. The chain uses TRBV6-5 and TRBJ2-3; TRBD2 matches 12 bases. Sequences were obtained from PBMCs. CDR3 nucleotides: TGTGCCAGCAGTTACGGGACTAGCGGGCGACCTCAGTATTTT. This codes for CASSYGTSGRPQYF.